This TCR beta chain was profiled in a study of blood T cell repertoires in COVID-19. Original methodology: Amplification from reference gene primers served as the basis for estimated nucleated cell counts. The data were produced by immunoSEQ multiplex PCR, yet TCRdb's version contains in-frame clones alone and is incomplete. The DNA was the basis for D and trimming; V, J and clone size are from that table. The table includes a few hundred thousand clones, approximately 86% detected once. Per the germline V gene, CDR1 is SGHRS and CDR2 is YFSETQ. The CDR3 runs to 14 residues. Trimming took off 0 bases at V and 8 bases at J, with 14 bases between the two ends.

The specimen was peripheral blood. The chain uses TRBV5-1 and TRBJ1-1, with D tentatively TRBD1 (5 bases). The clonotype comes from a man aged 60-69 years with acute or convalescent COVID-19. CDR3 residues: CASSLGGDYNEAFF. The CDR3 region has the DNA TGCGCCAGCAGCTTGGGAGGGGACTATAACGAAGCTTTCTTT.